Sequencing of this T cell receptor (beta chain) was carried out in a study of shared clonotypes between healthy human individuals. Across the study: CD4 naive and memory got three plates each, CD8 naive two, CD8 memory one.

Sequenced by immunoSEQ multiplex PCR; TCRdb stores in-frame clones only, minus some. Here the sample spans 200,000 to 250,000 clones, over 50% being singletons. Division of CD4+ cells produced a CD45RA+ naive subset and a CD45RA-negative memory subset. Study-level findings and limits: Rarefaction gave evidence that sorted-subset sequencing remained incomplete despite large depth. About 5% of naive CD4 clonotypes were shared across several donors.

A word on this clone: Antigen specificity is unknown.

In germline, CDR1 is SGHRS, CDR2 YFSETQ. The CDR3 is 15 residues long. V lost 0 bases and J lost 7, with 14 bases in between. Sequenced: memory CD4+ T cells sorted from blood. Specified subset: CD45RA-negative fraction. The gene calls are TRBV5-1 and TRBJ2-1, with unresolved D. The source is a man in his thirties or forties in good health. The CDR3 region is CASSLGLGTTNEQFF. The CDR3 bases are TGCGCCAGCAGCTTGGGTCTGGGAACCACGAATGAGCAGTTCTTC.